This TCR beta chain was obtained from a study of blood T cell repertoires in COVID-19. Overall study: Specimens from acute and convalescent COVID-19 originated in the United States, Italy and Spain. The analysed material was cDNA or gDNA that came from T cells, B-cell-depleted T cells, or PBMCs.

Original analysis: Cell counts per sample came from amplifying reference gene primers. Some clones are missing from TCRdb's copy, which holds only in-frame ones; the method was immunoSEQ multiplex PCR. V, J and clone size were drawn from that table, and D and trimming were deduced from the DNA. This table holds about 250,000 clones, around 85% found once. Losses at the gene ends were 5 bases for V and 6 bases for J; bases not matched to a gene: 6. The CDR3 contains 15 residues. Per germline, CDR1 SGHDT and CDR2 YYEEEE. This rearrangement joins TRBV5-6 to TRBJ2-3; 13 bases fit TRBD2. Sample: peripheral blood. The TCR originated in a man aged 45-60 years with active or convalescent COVID-19. As DNA, the CDR3 is TGTGCCAGCAGTTGGACTAGCGGGAGCAGTGATACGCAGTATTTT. Translated: CASSWTSGSSDTQYF.